This TCR beta chain was profiled in a study of blood T cell repertoires in COVID-19. Study at large: Acute-phase and convalescent COVID-19 samples originated in the United States, Italy and Spain. Sample material is recorded as cDNA or gDNA derived from T cells, B-cell-depleted T cells, or PBMCs.

In the study's own analysis: The assay estimated nucleated cells by amplifying reference gene primers. Using immunoSEQ multiplex PCR, the repertoire was profiled, and TCRdb retains in-frame clones only, with some absent. Clone size and V and J calls were adopted from that table, with D and trimming inferred from the DNA. The table has approximately 240,000 clones, 84% seen once. The sample taken for sequencing was peripheral blood. The sequence was collected from a man in his fifties or sixties with acute or convalescent COVID-19.

This chain's CDR3 is CASSLFRGDGYTF. The CDR3, as DNA: TGTGCCAGCAGCTTATTCAGGGGCGATGGCTACACCTTC. The rearrangement joins TRBV11-3 to TRBJ1-2; TRBD1 is a possible D gene (6 bases). V lost 2 bases and J lost 6, with 10 bases in between. Germline V gives CDR1 SGHNT, CDR2 YENEEA. This CDR3 is 13 amino acids long.